This is a list of T cell receptor beta chains from one sample in a study of blood T cell repertoires in COVID-19. Here immunoSEQ multiplex PCR was the method, and the copy in TCRdb shows in-frame clones only, minus some. The repertoire holds 150,000 to 200,000 clones, over 75% seen once, with under 13% in the top ten. Sequenced sample: peripheral blood. The origin of the receptors is a human donor in a cohort sampled during active COVID-19. The CDR3 runs from the conserved cysteine through the conserved F or W. D genes are given only for firm matches. Clone size appears in some rows only: once, few, many, or a class for an expanded clone.

d_gene	v_gene	j_gene	abundance	CDR3aa	CDR3nt
-	TRBV5-3	TRBJ1-4	-	CARSLAADRGHEKLFF	TGTGCCAGAAGCTTGGCCGCGGATAGGGGCCATGAAAAACTGTTTTTT
-	TRBV7-8	TRBJ1-1	-	CASSLARGDTEAFF	TGTGCCAGCAGCTTAGCCCGGGGGGACACTGAAGCTTTCTTT
TRBD1	TRBV30	TRBJ1-3	few	CAWRPGQGVSALISGNTIYF	TGTGCCTGGAGACCTGGACAGGGAGTTTCGGCGTTAATCTCTGGAAACACCATATATTTT
TRBD1	TRBV6-1	TRBJ2-7	-	CASSEAPGQGYEQYF	TGTGCCAGCAGTGAAGCTCCCGGACAGGGCTACGAGCAGTACTTC
-	TRBV30	TRBJ1-5	-	CAWKASMRGNQPQHF	TGTGCCTGGAAAGCTTCCATGAGGGGCAATCAGCCCCAGCATTTT
TRBD1	TRBV18	TRBJ2-1	-	CASSPSGQGAREQFF	TGTGCCAGCTCACCATCCGGACAGGGGGCGAGGGAGCAGTTCTTC
-	TRBV7-9	TRBJ2-2	-	CASSELPGHHLSGELFF	TGTGCCAGCAGCGAACTCCCGGGACACCACCTATCAGGGGAGCTGTTTTTT
-	TRBV6-6	TRBJ1-6	-	CATAAGNNNSPLHF	TGTGCCACCGCGGCGGGCAATAATAATTCACCCCTCCACTTT
TRBD1	TRBV6-5	TRBJ1-3	-	CASSVDRGGGNTIYF	TGTGCCAGCAGCGTTGACAGGGGAGGTGGAAACACCATATATTTT
TRBD2	TRBV6-2/TRBV6-3	TRBJ2-6	-	CASSKTSGGRSGANVLTF	TGTGCCAGCAGCAAGACTAGCGGGGGCCGCTCTGGGGCCAACGTCCTGACTTTC
-	TRBV27	TRBJ2-1	-	CASSALLGDEQFF	TGTGCCAGCAGTGCCCTACTCGGGGATGAGCAGTTCTTC
-	TRBV4-3	TRBJ1-2	-	CASSHRGSYGYTF	TGCGCCAGCAGCCACAGGGGCAGCTATGGCTACACCTTC
-	TRBV24-1	TRBJ2-7	few	CATSASGGHEQYF	TGTGCCACCAGTGCCTCCGGGGGACACGAGCAGTACTTC
-	TRBV10-2	TRBJ2-5	few	CASTRTIQGETQYF	TGCGCCAGCACGCGGACAATCCAGGGGGAGACCCAGTACTTC
TRBD2	TRBV27	TRBJ2-5	-	CASSLSTERGGRETQYF	TGTGCCAGCAGTTTATCGACTGAGCGGGGGGGCCGAGAGACCCAGTACTTC
TRBD1	TRBV2	TRBJ2-1	-	CASSEGGQGGYEQFF	TGTGCCAGCAGTGAAGGGGGACAGGGCGGATATGAGCAGTTCTTC
TRBD2	TRBV10-1	TRBJ2-7	-	CASSFSGLAGGMQYF	TGCGCCAGCAGTTTTTCAGGACTAGCGGGAGGTATGCAGTACTTC
-	TRBV10-3	TRBJ2-5	-	CAISEGALKQETQYF	TGTGCCATCAGTGAGGGGGCCCTCAAACAAGAGACCCAGTACTTC
TRBD1	TRBV7-2	TRBJ1-5	-	CASSEGQGFGEPQHF	TGTGCCAGCAGCGAGGGACAGGGATTTGGGGAGCCCCAGCATTTT
-	TRBV19	TRBJ1-5	-	CASSIWGVNQPQHF	TGTGCCAGTAGTATATGGGGAGTCAATCAGCCCCAGCATTTT
TRBD2	TRBV19	TRBJ2-7	-	CASSEGLAGNEQYF	TGTGCCAGTAGTGAGGGACTAGCGGGGAACGAGCAGTACTTC
-	TRBV2	TRBJ1-5	-	CASRDDSNQPQHF	TGTGCCAGCAGAGACGACAGTAATCAGCCCCAGCATTTT
TRBD1	TRBV9	TRBJ1-5	-	CASSVEAGGSQPQHF	TGTGCCAGCAGCGTAGAGGCAGGGGGGAGCCAGCCCCAGCATTTT
-	TRBV2	TRBJ1-6	-	CASSEASSYNSPLHF	TGTGCCAGCAGTGAAGCGAGCTCCTATAATTCACCCCTCCACTTT
-	TRBV7-2	TRBJ2-5	-	CASSLDSAGEETQYF	TGTGCCAGCAGCTTAGACTCGGCAGGGGAAGAGACCCAGTACTTC
TRBD2	TRBV12-5	TRBJ2-5	-	CASGFLAGEGGETQYF	TGTGCTAGTGGTTTTCTAGCGGGAGAAGGCGGTGAGACCCAGTACTTC
-	TRBV7-6	TRBJ2-2	-	CASSVEGGNTGELFF	TGTGCCAGCAGCGTAGAAGGCGGGAACACCGGGGAGCTGTTTTTT
-	TRBV5-1	TRBJ2-2	-	CASSLGQGRELFF	TGCGCCAGCAGCTTGGGTCAGGGCAGGGAGCTGTTTTTT
TRBD2	TRBV19	TRBJ2-2	-	CASSFSRGGDTGELFF	TGTGCCAGTAGTTTTTCCCGGGGGGGGGACACCGGGGAGCTGTTTTTT
TRBD2	TRBV5-6	TRBJ2-7	-	CASSYTSGITYEQYF	TGTGCCAGCAGCTACACTAGCGGGATAACCTACGAGCAGTACTTC
TRBD1	TRBV6-1	TRBJ1-2	-	CASSDYRSGTEYGYTF	TGTGCCAGCAGTGATTACCGCTCCGGGACAGAGTATGGCTACACCTTC
TRBD1	TRBV19	TRBJ1-1	-	CASTRDRVNTEAFF	TGTGCCAGTACCCGGGACAGGGTGAACACTGAAGCTTTCTTT
-	TRBV6-5	TRBJ1-1	few	CASKRQRGAEAFF	TGTGCCAGCAAAAGGCAAAGAGGAGCTGAAGCTTTCTTT
-	TRBV7-7	TRBJ2-5	-	CASSLLRGQETQYF	TGTGCTAGCAGCTTACTCAGGGGTCAAGAGACCCAGTACTTC
-	TRBV5-6	TRBJ1-6	few	CASSSGVGNSPLHF	TGTGCCAGCAGTTCGGGGGTTGGTAATTCACCCCTCCACTTT
-	TRBV6-5	TRBJ2-2	-	CASSTGLENTGELFF	TGTGCCAGCAGTACGGGACTGGAAAACACCGGGGAGCTGTTTTTT
TRBD1	TRBV7-8	TRBJ1-4	-	CASSLVRDRRVTNEKLFF	TGTGCCAGCAGCTTAGTAAGGGACAGGCGGGTCACTAATGAAAAACTGTTTTTT
-	TRBV5-6	TRBJ1-1	-	CASSLGENTEAFF	TGTGCCAGCAGCTTGGGAGAGAACACTGAAGCTTTCTTT
TRBD2	TRBV14	TRBJ2-1	-	CASSLRLAGVGEQFF	TGTGCCAGCAGCCTCCGGCTAGCGGGAGTGGGTGAGCAGTTCTTC
-	TRBV18	TRBJ1-4	-	CASSPGSTGEKLFF	TGTGCCAGCTCACCAGGGTCCACGGGTGAAAAACTGTTTTTT
-	TRBV27	TRBJ1-2	-	CASSTTGTYGYTF	TGTGCCAGCAGCACGACAGGAACTTATGGCTACACCTTC
TRBD1	TRBV11-3	TRBJ2-2	few	CASSEGQGTTGELFF	TGTGCCAGCAGCGAAGGACAGGGCACGACCGGGGAGCTGTTTTTT
-	TRBV7-8	TRBJ2-6	-	CASSFTGTPSGANVLTF	TGTGCCAGCAGCTTTACCGGGACACCCTCTGGGGCCAACGTCCTGACTTTC
TRBD1	TRBV5-5	TRBJ2-7	-	CASSLKVRQGVYEQYF	TGTGCCAGCAGCTTGAAAGTGAGGCAGGGGGTATACGAGCAGTACTTC
-	TRBV6-5	TRBJ2-2	-	CASIIIPNTGELFF	TGTGCCAGCATTATAATCCCGAACACCGGGGAGCTGTTTTTT
-	TRBV11-2	TRBJ2-1	-	CASSPPGESREQFF	TGTGCCAGCAGTCCACCAGGGGAGTCTCGGGAGCAGTTCTTC
-	TRBV15	TRBJ1-6	-	CATKQGNNSPLHF	TGTGCCACCAAACAGGGAAATAATTCACCCCTCCACTTT
TRBD1	TRBV28	TRBJ2-1	-	CASTPPLGTGATYYNEQFF	TGTGCCAGCACCCCACCGCTGGGGACAGGGGCTACTTATTACAATGAGCAGTTCTTC
-	TRBV5-1	TRBJ2-4	once	CASSLAGFVRYF	TGCGCCAGCAGCTTGGCCGGGTTCGTGCGGTACTTC
-	TRBV7-9	TRBJ2-7	few	CASSTSTYEQYF	TGTGCCAGCAGTACGAGCACCTACGAGCAGTACTTC